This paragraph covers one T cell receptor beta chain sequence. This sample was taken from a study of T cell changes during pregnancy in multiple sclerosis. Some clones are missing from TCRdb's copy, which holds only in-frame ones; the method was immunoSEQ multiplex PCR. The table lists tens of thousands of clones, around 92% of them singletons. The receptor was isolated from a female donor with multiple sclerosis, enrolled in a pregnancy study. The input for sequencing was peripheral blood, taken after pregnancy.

CDR3 sequence: CAISETSGGAIEQYF. The CDR3, as DNA: TGTGCCATCAGTGAGACTAGCGGGGGGGCCATCGAGCAGTACTTC. V gene TRBV10-3 combines with J gene TRBJ2-7, with TRBD2 identical over 13 bases. CDR3 length: 15 residues. Germline assignment: CDR1 ENHRY and CDR2 SYGVKD. J gave up 6 bases and V 2 bases, and 4 bases lay outside the gene matches.